Below are 13 T cell receptor beta chains sequenced from a single sample in a study of OX40 agonist ivuxolimab in advanced cancers. Sequenced by immunoSEQ multiplex PCR; TCRdb stores in-frame clones only, minus some. The table has about 76,000 clones, just under 85% seen once; the top ten hold roughly 2%. The starting material was CD4+ or CD8+ T cells sorted from blood, obtained in a trial of the OX40 agonist ivuxolimab. The receptors originated from an adult with an advanced solid tumor such as melanoma, head and neck, liver or kidney cancer.

The chain is built from TRBV14 and TRBJ1-2; 9 bases align to TRBD1. Losses at the gene ends were 4 bases for V and 4 bases for J; bases not matched to a gene: 13. CDR1 is SGHDN and CDR2 is FVKESK in the germline V gene. The CDR3 totals 17 residues. CDR3 residues: CASSRTTGTGMVYGYTF. The CDR3 nucleotides are TGTGCCAGCAGCCGGACTACCGGGACAGGGATGGTCTATGGCTACACCTTC.

V and J are TRBV19 and TRBJ1-1; no definite D call. The CDR3 totals 13 residues. V was pared by 7 bases and J by 3 bases, with 12 bases between. The germline V gene encodes CDR1 LNHDA and CDR2 SQIVND (reference sequence). The DNA of the CDR3 is TGTGCCAGTAATAGCGGGAGGGACACTGAAGCTTTCTTT. Amino acid sequence: CASNSGRDTEAFF.

The chain combines TRBV4-2 with TRBJ2-5, with D maybe TRBD1 (6 bases). This CDR3 is built from 14 residues. The V and J ends lost 0 bases and 4 bases respectively, with 9 bases between them. The germline gives CDR1 LGHNA, CDR2 YNFKEQ. The CDR3 DNA reads as TGTGCCAGCAGCCAAGAGCAACAGGGAGAGACCCAGTACTTC. This sequence encodes CASSQEQQGETQYF.

This chain joins TRBV27 and TRBJ2-7; unclear D gene. CDR1 is MNHEY, CDR2 SMNVEV, per germline (reference sequence). Between the trimmed V and J ends, which lost 4 bases and 5 bases, there was a span of 15 bases. This CDR3 comprises 14 residues. The CDR3 reads CASSWNLEFHEQYF. The CDR3 DNA follows: TGTGCCAGCAGTTGGAATCTCGAATTCCACGAGCAGTACTTC.

The chain recombines TRBV6-1 with TRBJ1-1; no definite D call. Germline values: CDR1 MNHNS, CDR2 SASEGT. This CDR3 region has 14 residues. V was clipped by 7 bases and J by 8 bases, with 20 bases between them. The chain's CDR3 is CASNQRVNSGEAFF. The CDR3 region has the DNA TGTGCCAGCAACCAACGGGTCAATTCGGGCGAAGCTTTCTTT.

This clone came up a few times. The chain employs TRBV2 and TRBJ1-1, with D possibly matching TRBD1 (5 bases). CDR1 is SNHLY, CDR2 FYNNEI, per germline. The CDR3 sequence is 13 residues long. V was cut by 5 bases and J by 11 bases, with 18 bases left in between. The CDR3 reads CASSIRGVLRAFF. The CDR3 DNA sequence: TGTGCCAGCAGTATACGGGGGGTACTCAGGGCTTTCTTT.

This chain links TRBV5-6 with TRBJ2-7, with TRBD2 identical over 9 bases. Germline CDR1 SGHDT, CDR2 YYEEEE. Germline trimming cut 0 bases from V and 9 bases from J; bases unmatched to any gene: 10. CDR3 size: 15 residues. The DNA of the CDR3 is TGTGCCAGCAGCTTGGAACTAGCGGGTGCCCGGGCGCAGTACTTC. Translated, it gives CASSLELAGARAQYF.

The CDR3 bases are TGCAGCGTTGACCCAGGAGGGACTGAAGCTTTCTTT. This encodes CSVDPGGTEAFF. V is TRBV29-1 and J is TRBJ1-1, with unresolved D. The germline gives CDR1 SQVTM, CDR2 ANQGSEA. The CDR3 length is 12 residues. Trimming shortened V by 3 bases and J by 5 bases, and 10 bases separated the two germline ends.

V and J are TRBV7-2 and TRBJ1-2, with TRBD1 as a possible D gene (5 bases). The CDR3 is 14 amino acids. V lost 2 bases and J lost 4, with 11 bases in between. CDR1 and CDR2 from the germline V gene are SGHTA and FQGNSA. The CDR3 spells CASSLSGITYGYTF. In DNA, the CDR3 is TGTGCCAGCAGCTTATCAGGGATAACCTATGGCTACACCTTC.

This chain uses TRBV5-1 with TRBJ2-7; D unclear. The V end lost 1 base, the J end lost 2 bases, and 13 bases lay between the germline ends. The CDR3 length is 15 residues. Germline CDR1 and CDR2: SGHRS and YFSETQ. The CDR3, as DNA: TGCGCCAGCAGCTTGACCTATCAAAAAACCTACGAGCAGTACTTC. Its translation is CASSLTYQKTYEQYF. Variable domain in full (rest from reference TRBV5-1 and TRBJ2-7): KAGVTQTPRYLIKTRGQQVTLSCSPISGHRSVSWYQQTPGQGLQFLFEYFSETQRNKGNFPGRFSGRQFSNSRSEMNVSTLELGDSALYLCASSLTYQKTYEQYFGPGTRLTVT.

The chain employs TRBV28 and TRBJ1-1; 10 positions agree with TRBD1. The V segment lost 5 bases and the J segment 2 bases; nucleotides outside the gene matches: 11. The germline V gene encodes CDR1 MDHEN and CDR2 SYDVKM. The CDR3 is 17 amino acids. In DNA form, the CDR3 reads TGTGCCAGCAGTCTCACCCGGGACAGGGGCCTCAACACTGAAGCTTTCTTT. Its translation is CASSLTRDRGLNTEAFF.

The V gene is TRBV10-3, the J gene TRBJ2-1, with 12 bases matching TRBD1. Germline CDR1 ENHRY, CDR2 SYGVKD. The CDR3 spans 14 residues. The trim removed 11 bases at V and 9 bases at J, leaving 11 bases unmatched. The CDR3 spells CASRPGQGASEQFF. The CDR3 DNA is TGTGCCTCGCGACCGGGACAGGGGGCAAGTGAGCAGTTCTTC.

This clone was detected once. V usage is TRBV7-2 and J usage is TRBJ2-3, with 7 positions matching TRBD2. Losses at the gene ends were 2 bases for V and 5 bases for J; bases not matched to a gene: 10. The CDR3 extends over 16 amino acids. Germline CDR1 reads SGHTA; CDR2 reads FQGNSA. CDR3 residues: CASSLSSGAGRDTQYF. CDR3 coding DNA: TGTGCCAGCAGCTTATCCAGCGGGGCCGGTCGAGATACGCAGTATTTT. Using reference TRBV7-2 and TRBJ2-3 for the parts outside the CDR3, the full variable domain is GAGVSQSPSNKVTEKGKDVELRCDPISGHTALYWYRQSLGQGLEFLIYFQGNSAPDKSGLPSDRFSAERTGGSVSTLTIQRTQQEDSAVYLCASSLSSGAGRDTQYFGPGTRLTVL.